The 12 T cell receptor beta chains listed next were all sequenced from one sample in a study of beta chain features in type 1 diabetes. Expressed TCRB transcripts were sequenced because the isolated RNA had all been reverse transcribed beforehand. Sequencing used immunoSEQ multiplex PCR; TCRdb keeps in-frame clones, though not all of them. The sample shows roughly 500,000 clones, roughly 30% of them seen only once. The sample consisted of naive CD4+ T cells from blood. The receptor set was obtained from a young man in good health.

This clone has a handful of counts. This chain uses TRBV10-3 with TRBJ1-3; D gene unclear. CDR3 size: 13 residues. Germline CDR1 is ENHRY and CDR2 is SYGVKD. Between the trimmed V and J ends, which lost 7 bases and 0 bases, there was a span of 7 bases. The DNA for the CDR3 is TGTGCCATCAAAGAAGGCTCTGGAAACACCATATATTTT. Translation: CAIKEGSGNTIYF.

This clone showed up just a few times. The chain employs TRBV6-6 and TRBJ2-3; 7 bases are a match to TRBD2. V shed 6 bases, J shed 0 bases, and the junction held 3 bases outside the gene matches. The CDR3 runs to 14 residues. Germline assignment: CDR1 MNHNY and CDR2 SVGAGI (reference sequence). DNA of the CDR3: TGTGCCAGCAGACCGGGACTAAGCACAGATACGCAGTATTTT. Protein sequence: CASRPGLSTDTQYF.

The chain recombines TRBV4-1 with TRBJ2-5; 9 bases map to TRBD2. CDR1 is MGHRA, CDR2 YSYEKL, per germline. CDR3 length: 19 amino acids. Losses at the gene ends were 0 bases for V and 5 bases for J; bases not matched to a gene: 16. The CDR3 coding sequence is TGCGCCAGCAGCCAAGAGGTTAGCGGGAGAACGACGAGTAAGGAGACCCAGTACTTC. It specifies CASSQEVSGRTTSKETQYF.

Only a few counts were recorded for this clone. This chain uses TRBV7-9 with TRBJ2-6, with D possibly matching TRBD1 (6 bases). Germline CDR1 is SEHNR and CDR2 is FQNEAQ (reference sequence). This CDR3 spans 17 amino acids. V lost 0 bases and J lost 2, with 11 bases in between. CDR3 sequence reads: CASSLAGASPGANVLTF. DNA for the CDR3: TGTGCCAGCAGCTTAGCGGGGGCGAGCCCTGGGGCCAACGTCCTGACTTTC.

This clone was detected a few times. The chain employs TRBV7-2 and TRBJ2-1, with TRBD2 identical over 11 bases. Germline loops: CDR1 SGHTA, CDR2 FQGNSA. The CDR3 length is 14 residues. The J segment lost 6 bases and the V segment lost 5 bases, leaving 3 bases of the junction unmatched. CDR3 coding DNA: TGTGCCAGCAGCCCACTAGCGGGGGTCAATGAGCAGTTCTTC. It specifies CASSPLAGVNEQFF.

This sequence joins TRBV29-1 and TRBJ1-4, with 11 bases aligning to TRBD1. CDR1 is SQVTM, CDR2 ANQGSEA, per germline. CDR3 length: 12 amino acids. The CDR3 here is CSGQGADEKLFF. CDR3 in DNA: TGCAGTGGACAGGGGGCTGACGAAAAACTGTTTTTT.

The chain is built from TRBV5-4 and TRBJ1-2; D gene ambiguous. V was pared by 0 bases and J by 1 base, with 7 bases between. In germline, CDR1 is SGHNT, CDR2 YYREEE (reference sequence). The CDR3 runs 14 residues. CDR3 bases: TGTGCCAGCAGCTTGGTTAACAGTAACTATGGCTACACCTTC. Translating it yields CASSLVNSNYGYTF.

This clone occurred a few times. Other DNA sequences in the sample encode the same CDR3. The chain has TRBV5-1 and TRBJ2-3; no reliable D call. The V and J ends lost 0 bases and 2 bases respectively, with 7 bases between them. The CDR3 is 14 residues long. Looked up from germline, CDR1 is SGHRS and CDR2 is YFSETQ. The CDR3 bases are TGCGCCAGCAGCTTGGCGGGCCTCACAGATACGCAGTATTTT. Residues: CASSLAGLTDTQYF. The variable domain in full, completed from reference TRBV5-1 and TRBJ2-3, reads KAGVTQTPRYLIKTRGQQVTLSCSPISGHRSVSWYQQTPGQGLQFLFEYFSETQRNKGNFPGRFSGRQFSNSRSEMNVSTLELGDSALYLCASSLAGLTDTQYFGPGTRLTVL.

The chain joins TRBV30 to TRBJ1-1; D gene uncertain. The CDR3 has 14 amino acids. In germline, CDR1 is GTSNPN, CDR2 SVGIG (reference sequence). V was shortened by 8 bases and J by 3 bases, with 19 bases between the two germline ends. This CDR3 reads CATLWVFRDTEAFF. CDR3 sequence (DNA): TGTGCCACCCTTTGGGTGTTTAGAGACACTGAAGCTTTCTTT.

This clone was detected only a few times. The genes are TRBV7-2 and TRBJ2-3, with 7 positions matching TRBD1. V was clipped by 5 bases and J by 4 bases; unmatched bases: 6. Germline lookup yields CDR1 SGHTA and CDR2 FQGNSA. The CDR3 loop spans 14 amino acids. The CDR3 nucleotides are TGTGCCAGCAGCATACAGGGGACGGCAGATACGCAGTATTTT. Translating it yields CASSIQGTADTQYF.

This clone has a handful of counts. The chain joins TRBV6-1 to TRBJ2-1; D might be TRBD2 (7 bases). Germline V lookup: CDR1 MNHNS, CDR2 SASEGT. V was trimmed by 4 bases and J by 2 bases, leaving 15 bases between them. The CDR3 extends over 16 amino acids. CDR3 in amino acids: CASSGLGGRAYNEQFF. CDR3 nucleotide sequence: TGTGCCAGCAGTGGGCTCGGGGGGCGGGCCTACAATGAGCAGTTCTTC.

The chain links TRBV9 to TRBJ1-4; D remains ambiguous. V gave up 0 bases and J gave up 7 bases, with 13 bases separating them. Looked up from germline, CDR1 is SGDLS and CDR2 is YYNGEE. The CDR3 totals 15 residues. This chain's CDR3 is CASSVGEPSGEKLFF. DNA for the CDR3: TGTGCCAGCAGCGTAGGGGAACCGTCGGGTGAAAAACTGTTTTTT.